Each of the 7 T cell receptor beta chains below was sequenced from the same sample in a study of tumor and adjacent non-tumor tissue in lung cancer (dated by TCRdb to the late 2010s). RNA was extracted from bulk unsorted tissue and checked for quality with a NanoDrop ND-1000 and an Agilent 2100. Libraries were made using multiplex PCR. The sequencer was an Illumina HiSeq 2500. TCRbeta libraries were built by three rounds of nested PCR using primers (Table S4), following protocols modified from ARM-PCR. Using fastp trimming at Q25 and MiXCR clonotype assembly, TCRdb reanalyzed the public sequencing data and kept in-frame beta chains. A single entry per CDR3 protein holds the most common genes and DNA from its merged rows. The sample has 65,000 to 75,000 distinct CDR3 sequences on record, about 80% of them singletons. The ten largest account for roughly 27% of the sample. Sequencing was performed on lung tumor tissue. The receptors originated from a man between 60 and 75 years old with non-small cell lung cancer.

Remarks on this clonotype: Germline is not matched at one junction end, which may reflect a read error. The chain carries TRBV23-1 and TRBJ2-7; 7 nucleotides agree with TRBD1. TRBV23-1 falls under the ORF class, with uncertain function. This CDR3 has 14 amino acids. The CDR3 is CASSEWTGCYEQYF. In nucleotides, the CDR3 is TGCGCCAGCAGTGAGTGGACAGGATGCTACGAACAGTACTTC.

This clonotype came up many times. CDR3 sequence (DNA): TGTGCCACCAGTGATCCGAGGGGCTATACAGATACGCAGTATTTT. Its translation is CATSDPRGYTDTQYF. This rearrangement joins TRBV24-1 to TRBJ2-3, with D possibly being TRBD1 or TRBD2 (5 bases each). There are 15 residues in the CDR3. Per the germline V gene, CDR1 is KGHDR and CDR2 is SFDVKD. V lost 3 bases and J 3 bases, leaving 12 bases between the germline ends.

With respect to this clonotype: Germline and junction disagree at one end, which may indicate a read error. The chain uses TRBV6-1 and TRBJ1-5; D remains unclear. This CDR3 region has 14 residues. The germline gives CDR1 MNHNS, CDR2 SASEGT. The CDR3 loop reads CAGSESIGQQPQHF. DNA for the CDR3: TGTGCCGGCAGTGAAAGTATAGGGCAGCAGCCCCAGCATTTT.

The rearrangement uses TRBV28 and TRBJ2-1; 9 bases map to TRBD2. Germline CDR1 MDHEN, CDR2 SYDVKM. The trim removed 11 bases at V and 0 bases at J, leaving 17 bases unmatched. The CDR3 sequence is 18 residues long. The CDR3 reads CAAKRASGARSSYNEQFF. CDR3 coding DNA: TGTGCCGCGAAAAGGGCTAGCGGGGCAAGAAGCTCCTACAATGAGCAGTTCTTC.

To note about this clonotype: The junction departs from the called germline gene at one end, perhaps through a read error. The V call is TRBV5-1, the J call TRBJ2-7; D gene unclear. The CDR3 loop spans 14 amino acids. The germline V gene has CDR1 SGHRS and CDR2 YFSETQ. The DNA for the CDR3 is TGCGCCAGCAGCTTGGGGCCCCCGGCCTACGAGCGGTACTTC. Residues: CASSLGPPAYERYF.

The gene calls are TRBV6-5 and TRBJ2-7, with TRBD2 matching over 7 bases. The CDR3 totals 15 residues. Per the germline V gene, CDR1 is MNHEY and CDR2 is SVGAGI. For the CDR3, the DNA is TGTGTCGACAGTTTCTCGAGGCGGGAGACGGCCGAGCAGTACTTC. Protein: CVDSFSRRETAEQYF.

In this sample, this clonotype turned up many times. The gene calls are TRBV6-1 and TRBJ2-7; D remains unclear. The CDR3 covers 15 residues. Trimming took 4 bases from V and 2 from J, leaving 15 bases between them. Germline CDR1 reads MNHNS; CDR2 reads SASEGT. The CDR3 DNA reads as TGTGCCAGCAGTGTAAATACAGAGTGGACCTACGAGCAGTACTTC. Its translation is CASSVNTEWTYEQYF.